Each of the 32 T cell receptor beta chains below was sequenced from the same sample in a study of T-cell reconstitution after alpha-beta-depleted transplantation in children. During its preparation, the TCRbeta library received unique molecular identifiers. MiXCR was run by TCRdb on the PCR reads, yielding one entry per CDR3 protein. The sample lists approximately 340,000 distinct CDR3 sequences, over 9% occurring once. The sequences come from PBMCs from the stem cell graft donor, collected from the stem cell graft. Receptors were obtained from a human donor who donated a stem cell graft to a child with acute lymphoblastic leukemia.

This clonotype was picked up a small number of times. The gene calls are TRBV7-2 and TRBJ2-7; D is possibly TRBD1 (6 bases). The CDR3 has 15 amino acids. V shed 5 bases and J shed 2 bases, with 16 bases lying between them. Germline CDR1 reads SGHTA; CDR2 reads FQGNSA. Here the CDR3 DNA reads TGTGCCAGCAGCACGGGACCCCAGGGGCCCTACGAGCAGTACTTC. The encoded protein is CASSTGPQGPYEQYF.

This clonotype occurred a few times. This sequence joins TRBV9 and TRBJ2-3; 10 bases are a match to TRBD2. Germline V CDR1 and CDR2: SGDLS, YYNGEE. The V and J ends lost 0 bases and 1 base, in that order; junction bases with no gene match: 11. The CDR3 has 19 amino acids. CDR3 region: CASSVGILGLAEGTDTQYF. In DNA form, the CDR3 reads TGTGCCAGCAGCGTAGGAATTCTAGGACTAGCGGAGGGCACAGATACGCAGTATTTT.

V gene TRBV25-1 combines with J gene TRBJ1-4; D is uncertain. V dropped 6 bases and J dropped 8 bases, with 19 bases sitting between them. This CDR3 has 15 residues. The germline gives CDR1 MGHDK, CDR2 SYGVNS. CDR3 loop: CASSALVGLGEKLFF. CDR3 sequence (DNA): TGTGCCAGCAGCGCCCTCGTCGGGCTGGGGGAAAAACTGTTTTTT. The full variable domain, in which reference TRBV25-1 and TRBJ1-4 provide the parts outside the CDR3, is EADIYQTPRYLVIGTGKKITLECSQTMGHDKMYWYQQDPGMELHLIHYSYGVNSTEKGDLSSESTVSRIRTEHFPLTLESARPSHTSQYLCASSALVGLGEKLFFGSGTQLSVL.

The chain has TRBV4-1 and TRBJ2-3, with D uncertain. The germline gives CDR1 MGHRA, CDR2 YSYEKL. This CDR3 has 14 residues. Trimming shortened V by 0 bases and J by 1 base, and 5 bases separated the two germline ends. The CDR3 sequence is CASSQDPGTDTQYF. CDR3 sequence (DNA): TGCGCCAGCAGCCAAGATCCGGGCACAGATACGCAGTATTTT.

The genes are TRBV25-1 and TRBJ1-5; no clear D gene. This CDR3 has 14 amino acids. Trimming removed 1 base from V and 1 base from J, with 5 bases in between. The V gene's germline CDR1 is MGHDK and CDR2 SYGVNS. CDR3 protein: CASSESGSNQPQHF. CDR3 DNA: TGTGCCAGCAGTGAATCGGGCAGCAATCAGCCCCAGCATTTT.

The rearrangement joins TRBV19 to TRBJ2-7; D unclear. Trimming left V 5 bases short and J 1 base short, with 6 bases between. The CDR3 runs 12 residues. Germline CDR1 and CDR2: LNHDA and SQIVND (reference sequence). CDR3 in DNA: TGTGCCAGTAGTTCACGATCCTACGAGCAGTACTTC. Protein sequence: CASSSRSYEQYF.

This clonotype was counted at least ten times. The chain recombines TRBV7-9 with TRBJ1-1; D remains ambiguous. The CDR3 is 14 residues long. Germline lookup yields CDR1 SEHNR and CDR2 FQNEAQ (reference sequence). V lost 5 bases and J lost 1, with 11 bases in between. CDR3 nucleotide sequence: TGTGCCAGCAGCCCCCGGAGAGGGAACACTGAAGCTTTCTTT. This sequence encodes CASSPRRGNTEAFF.

This chain links TRBV4-2 with TRBJ2-1, with 8 nucleotides matching TRBD2. The V gene's germline CDR1 is LGHNA and CDR2 YNFKEQ. Trimming removed 4 bases from V and 0 bases from J; junction bases left unmatched: 5. There are 16 residues in the CDR3. The CDR3 sequence is CASSRESGSSYNEQFF. The DNA for the CDR3 is TGTGCCAGCAGCCGAGAGAGCGGGAGCTCCTACAATGAGCAGTTCTTC.

The rearrangement links TRBV5-8 to TRBJ2-2, with 11 bases aligning to TRBD2. Per germline, CDR1 SGHTS and CDR2 YDEGEE. There are 15 residues in the CDR3. With 3 bases clipped from V and 4 bases from J, the junction kept 2 bases outside the gene matches. This CDR3 reads CASSSGLAGTGELFF. The CDR3 DNA sequence: TGTGCCAGCAGCTCCGGACTAGCGGGCACCGGGGAGCTGTTTTTT.

The chain uses TRBV12-3 or TRBV12-4 and TRBJ2-5, with D perhaps TRBD1 (5 bases). Deletions cut 7 bases from V and 0 bases from J, with 9 bases between. There are 13 residues in the CDR3. The CDR3 DNA is TGTGCCAGCACCTTGGGGCACCAAGAGACCCAGTACTTC. Translation: CASTLGHQETQYF.

This clonotype was counted ten times or more. The chain joins TRBV20-1 to TRBJ1-5; D uncertain. V lost 6 bases and J lost 3, with 15 bases in between. The CDR3 runs to 14 residues. Germline V gives CDR1 DFQATT, CDR2 SNEGSKA (reference sequence). The DNA of the CDR3 is TGCAGTGCGAGACGGGTGCAGACCAATCAGCCCCAGCATTTT. Translated: CSARRVQTNQPQHF.

There are a few counts of this clonotype. CDR3 nucleotides: TGCGCCAGCAGCCAAGAATATGGGGGCATTTCGAACACTGAAGCTTTCTTT. Translating gives CASSQEYGGISNTEAFF. The V call is TRBV4-1, the J call TRBJ1-1, with D maybe TRBD1 (6 bases). V was clipped by 0 bases and J by 1 base, with 15 bases between them. CDR1 MGHRA and CDR2 YSYEKL come from the germline V gene. This CDR3 has 17 amino acids.

This clonotype showed up just a few times. The chain has TRBV20-1 and TRBJ2-1, with D possibly matching TRBD1 (5 bases). This CDR3 has 14 residues. With 1 base removed from V and 3 bases from J, the gap between germline ends came to 10 bases. Germline lookup yields CDR1 DFQATT and CDR2 SNEGSKA (reference sequence). Written as DNA, the CDR3 is TGCAGTGCTAGAGCGGGTAGGGGCTACAATGAGCAGTTCTTC. Amino acids: CSARAGRGYNEQFF.

The V and J genes are TRBV20-1 and TRBJ1-2, with a tentative D call TRBD1 (6 bases). This CDR3 is 14 amino acids long. V was trimmed by 0 bases and J by 8 bases, leaving 16 bases between them. Germline CDR1 and CDR2: DFQATT and SNEGSKA (reference sequence). DNA for the CDR3: TGCAGTGCTAGAGATTGGGGGGGCGGGGGAGGCTACACCTTC. Its translation: CSARDWGGGGGYTF.

There are many counts of this clonotype. The CDR3 DNA follows: TGCGCCAGCAGCTTGGTAGGGCTGACTGAAGCTTTCTTT. Amino acids: CASSLVGLTEAFF. V usage is TRBV5-1 and J usage is TRBJ1-1; D is unclear. CDR1 and CDR2 from the germline V gene are SGHRS and YFSETQ. This CDR3 comprises 13 residues. V was trimmed by 0 bases and J by 5 bases, leaving 8 bases between them. Together with reference TRBV5-1 and TRBJ1-1, the CDR3 gives the full variable domain: KAGVTQTPRYLIKTRGQQVTLSCSPISGHRSVSWYQQTPGQGLQFLFEYFSETQRNKGNFPGRFSGRQFSNSRSEMNVSTLELGDSALYLCASSLVGLTEAFFGQGTRLTVV.

The CDR3 DNA sequence: TGTGCCAGCAGCCCACTTGTGGGGGGTCGCCTTTTCTACGAGCAGTACTTC. Protein: CASSPLVGGRLFYEQYF. The genes are TRBV7-2 and TRBJ2-7, with D perhaps matching TRBD2 (6 bases). V lost 5 bases to trimming and J lost 3 bases, with 23 bases between them. This CDR3 region has 17 residues. The germline V gene encodes CDR1 SGHTA and CDR2 FQGNSA.

J is TRBJ2-1 and V is TRBV19; D unresolved. Germline V CDR1 and CDR2: LNHDA, SQIVND (reference sequence). The CDR3 length is 16 residues. V lost 1 base and J 3 bases, leaving 13 bases between the germline ends. The CDR3 region is CASSIGPAFDYNEQFF. The DNA for the CDR3 is TGTGCCAGTAGTATAGGACCTGCATTTGACTACAATGAGCAGTTCTTC. Full variable domain (remainder filled in from reference TRBV19 and TRBJ2-1): DGGITQSPKYLFRKEGQNVTLSCEQNLNHDAMYWYRQDPGQGLRLIYYSQIVNDFQKGDIAEGYSVSREKKESFPLTVTSAQKNPTAFYLCASSIGPAFDYNEQFFGPGTRLTVL.

V gene TRBV7-2 combines with J gene TRBJ2-3, with 7 bases lining up with TRBD1. This CDR3 region has 15 residues. V shed 5 bases, J shed 1 base, and the junction held 6 bases outside the gene matches. Germline V gene lookup returns CDR1 SGHTA and CDR2 FQGNSA. CDR3 loop: CASSPRQGRTDTQYF. The DNA of the CDR3 is TGTGCCAGCAGCCCTCGACAGGGACGCACAGATACGCAGTATTTT.

This clonotype was detected a few times. The chain combines TRBV5-5 with TRBJ1-3, with 9 bases lining up with TRBD1. V lost 4 bases and J lost 8; bases outside the gene matches: 4. CDR3 length: 13 residues. In germline, CDR1 is SGHKS, CDR2 YYEKEE (reference sequence). The CDR3 nucleotides read TGTGCCAGCAGCCCCAGGACAGGGGACACCATATATTTT. This gives the protein CASSPRTGDTIYF.

The V call is TRBV5-6, the J call TRBJ1-1, with a possible D match to TRBD1 (6 bases). There are 15 residues in the CDR3. V gave up 4 bases and J gave up 0 bases, with 13 bases separating them. Germline lookup yields CDR1 SGHDT and CDR2 YYEEEE. The CDR3 protein is CASSLKQGLNTEAFF. DNA for the CDR3: TGTGCCAGCAGCCTAAAACAGGGCCTGAACACTGAAGCTTTCTTT.

The chain recombines TRBV5-1 with TRBJ2-1; D may be TRBD1 (8 bases). The CDR3 covers 17 residues. CDR1 is SGHRS and CDR2 is YFSETQ in the germline V gene. V was clipped by 0 bases and J by 13 bases, with 26 bases between them. The CDR3 nucleotides read TGCGCCAGCAGCTTGGCCCGTTTCACCAAACAGGGGGACTACCAGTTCTTC. It encodes CASSLARFTKQGDYQFF.

This clonotype was counted between two and nine times. The gene calls are TRBV4-1 and TRBJ2-2; D ambiguous. Germline V gene lookup returns CDR1 MGHRA and CDR2 YSYEKL. This CDR3 is 15 amino acids long. Trimming left V 2 bases short and J 1 base short, with 8 bases between. CDR3 residues: CASSQLFQNTGELFF. Written as DNA, the CDR3 is TGCGCCAGCAGCCAATTGTTCCAGAACACCGGGGAGCTGTTTTTT.

This clonotype was counted only a few times. The chain carries TRBV6-2 or TRBV6-3 and TRBJ1-2; D is perhaps TRBD1 (5 bases). Germline-derived CDR1 and CDR2 are MNHEY and SVGEGT. V was trimmed by 6 bases and J by 4 bases, leaving 12 bases between them. The CDR3 has 13 residues. The CDR3 loop is CASSEDTSYGYTF. CDR3 nucleotides: TGTGCCAGCAGCGAGGACACTTCCTATGGCTACACCTTC.

The chain is built from TRBV28 and TRBJ2-7, with 10 bases matching TRBD1. CDR1 is MDHEN and CDR2 is SYDVKM in the germline V gene. With V trimmed by 6 bases and J by 5 bases, 10 bases remained unmatched. There are 15 residues in the CDR3. The CDR3, as DNA: TGTGCCAGCAGGGGGACCGGGACAGGGGTCCACGAGCAGTACTTC. It is translated as CASRGTGTGVHEQYF.

The chain combines TRBV7-2 with TRBJ2-7, with D possibly matching TRBD1 (6 bases). The CDR3 consists of 14 residues. From germline, CDR1 is SGHTA and CDR2 FQGNSA. The ends were cut back, 6 bases at V and 0 bases at J, with 12 bases in the middle. The CDR3 nucleotides are TGTGCCAGCAGGGAGAACAGGGCCTCCTACGAGCAGTACTTC. This codes for CASRENRASYEQYF.

This clonotype was counted at least ten times. The chain uses TRBV27 and TRBJ1-5; 8 bases line up with TRBD1. The CDR3 runs 17 residues. The germline gives CDR1 MNHEY, CDR2 SMNVEV (reference sequence). V lost 4 bases and J lost 4; bases outside the gene matches: 12. CDR3 region: CASSSRRGRFSNQPQHF. For the CDR3, the DNA is TGTGCCAGCAGTTCCCGCAGGGGGCGATTTAGTAATCAGCCCCAGCATTTT.

This clonotype was detected many times. The chain is built from TRBV7-8 and TRBJ1-1; D unclear. CDR1 and CDR2 (germline): SGHVS, FQNEAQ. The CDR3 covers 15 residues. V lost 8 bases to trimming and J lost 1 base, with 17 bases between them. As DNA, the CDR3 is TGTGCCAGCCGCCACCTTGGCAGCTCGAACACTGAAGCTTTCTTT. This translates into CASRHLGSSNTEAFF.

This clonotype has more than one count but fewer than ten. The chain carries TRBV19 and TRBJ2-3; tentatively, D is TRBD2 (6 bases). CDR3 length: 13 amino acids. Germline CDR1 and CDR2: LNHDA and SQIVND (reference sequence). Between the trimmed V and J ends, which lost 9 bases and 4 bases, there was a span of 14 bases. The CDR3, as DNA: TGTGCCAGCGGGACTGAGGTTGCAGATACGCAGTATTTT. Its translation: CASGTEVADTQYF.

This clonotype appeared a few times. The gene calls are TRBV4-2 and TRBJ2-5; 14 bases are shared with TRBD2. V gave up 3 bases and J gave up 3 bases; unmatched junction bases: 3. This CDR3 is 16 amino acids long. Germline CDR1 is LGHNA and CDR2 is YNFKEQ. CDR3 sequence (DNA): TGTGCCAGCAGCCAGCCGGGACTAGCGGGAGAAGAGACCCAGTACTTC. Protein sequence: CASSQPGLAGEETQYF.

The V gene is TRBV7-2, the J gene TRBJ2-3; 12 nucleotides line up with TRBD1. V lost 5 bases and J lost 7; bases outside the gene matches: 4. The CDR3 has 14 amino acids. Per germline, CDR1 SGHTA and CDR2 FQGNSA. The CDR3 DNA is TGTGCCAGCAGCCTGGGACAGGGGGCGAATACGCAGTATTTT. This sequence encodes CASSLGQGANTQYF.

This clonotype turned up a few times. The chain carries TRBV20-1 and TRBJ2-1; D might be TRBD2 (6 bases). Trimming removed 1 base at V and 0 bases at J, with 13 bases between. CDR3 size: 16 residues. Germline V gene data show CDR1 as DFQATT and CDR2 as SNEGSKA (reference sequence). The CDR3 DNA follows: TGCAGTGCTAGAGTCCGCCCTAGCGTCTCCTACAATGAGCAGTTCTTC. Amino acids: CSARVRPSVSYNEQFF.

The chain couples TRBV5-1 to TRBJ1-1; the match to TRBD1 covers 10 bases. The V and J ends lost 6 bases and 6 bases, in that order; junction bases with no gene match: 8. Germline V gene sequence: CDR1 SGHRS, CDR2 YFSETQ. The CDR3 length is 14 residues. In DNA, the CDR3 is TGCGCCAGCATCCCGGACAGGGGGTTTTCTGAAGCTTTCTTT. It yields the protein CASIPDRGFSEAFF.